Presented here are 2 T cell receptor beta chains from one specimen sequenced in a study of blood T cells in healthy people across ages. The use of a sample-barcoded 5' primer and a J-beta primer mix characterized a second PCR of roughly 6 to 11 cycles. In TCRdb, the 5' RACE reads were re-called with MiXCR into one record per CDR3 protein. In the table there are about 720,000 distinct CDR3 sequences, 22% of which are singletons. The sample consisted of blood. The source of these receptors is a man aged 70-80 years in good health.

This clonotype occurred a few times. J is TRBJ1-1 and V is TRBV6-5, with 11 bases fitting TRBD1. The J segment lost 1 base and the V segment lost 0 bases, leaving 4 bases of the junction unmatched. Germline CDR1 reads MNHEY; CDR2 reads SVGAGI. This CDR3 comprises 17 residues. The CDR3 sequence is CASSYSDRGPKNTEAFF. In DNA form, the CDR3 reads TGTGCCAGCAGTTACTCGGACAGGGGGCCGAAGAACACTGAAGCTTTCTTT.

The rearrangement links TRBV7-9 to TRBJ2-5, with 7 bases that match TRBD2. The germline CDR1 and CDR2 sequences are SEHNR and FQNEAQ (reference sequence). The V segment lost 3 bases and the J segment 13 bases; nucleotides outside the gene matches: 8. This CDR3 spans 12 amino acids. CDR3: CASSFSAGVWYF. In DNA, the CDR3 is TGTGCCAGCAGCTTTTCGGCGGGGGTATGGTACTTC. Based on the CDR3 plus reference TRBV7-9 and TRBJ2-5, the full variable domain is DTGVSQNPRHKITKRGQNVTFRCDPISEHNRLYWYRQTLGQGPEFLTYFQNEAQLEKSRLLSDRFSAERPKGSFSTLEIQRTEQGDSAMYLCASSFSAGVWYFGPGTRLLVL.